The clone carrying this T cell receptor (beta chain) was recorded once. Antigen specificity is unknown. Measured with immunoSEQ multiplex PCR; TCRdb has only the in-frame clones, and not every one. The top ten clones hold over 1.1% of a sample with 150,000 to 200,000 clones, around 88% of them seen once. The CDR3 loop spans 13 amino acids. Per germline, CDR1 SNHLY and CDR2 FYNNEI. V dropped 8 bases and J dropped 5 bases, with 13 bases sitting between them. An approximately 120-subject validation cohort, separate from the approximately 610-subject first cohort, supplied the donors. The sample belongs to a study of cytomegalovirus exposure and HLA in healthy donors. Broader study findings: The authors enumerated some 170 TCR beta chains as linked to cytomegalovirus.

The sample was PBMCs. The rearrangement joins TRBV2 to TRBJ2-1, with a possible D match to TRBD2 (6 bases). The source is a woman younger than 35 in good health and CMV-seronegative. CDR3 sequence: CASGGVRNNEQFF. CDR3 in DNA: TGTGCCAGCGGAGGGGTAAGGAACAATGAGCAGTTCTTC. The whole variable domain, filled in from reference TRBV2 and TRBJ2-1, reads EPEVTQTPSHQVTQMGQEVILRCVPISNHLYFYWYRQILGQKVEFLVSFYNNEISEKSEIFDDQFSVERPDGSNFTLKIRSTKLEDSAMYFCASGGVRNNEQFFGPGTRLTVL.